A selection of T cell receptor beta chains follows, all from one sample in a study of tumor-infiltrating lymphocytes in primary liver carcinoma. TCRdb reanalysed the multiplex PCR reads using MiXCR and keeps one entry per CDR3 protein. The sample consists of roughly 48,000 distinct CDR3 sequences, 70% to 75% of them appearing once. Input material: liver tumor tissue from sampling region 3. These receptors all stem from a man aged 35 to 55 with primary liver carcinoma and hepatitis B virus infection. Both conserved end residues are part of each CDR3. A D gene is named only where the DNA matches it firmly. Clone size appears in some rows only: once, few, many, or a class for an expanded clone.

D: NA; V: TRBV4-2; size: NA; J: TRBJ1-2; DNA: TGTGCCAGCAGCCGAGGTGACGGAGACTATGGCTACACCTTC; CDR3: CASSRGDGDYGYTF
D: TRBD2; V: TRBV12-3/TRBV12-4; size: NA; J: TRBJ2-7; DNA: TGTGCTAGCAGCCCTATTAGCGGGAGGGCCTCCTACGAGCAGTATTTC; CDR3: CASSPISGRASYEQYF
D: NA; V: TRBV11-1; size: NA; J: TRBJ2-1; DNA: TGTGCTAGCAGCCTGGGACTGGCGAGAGAAGTTGACAATGAGCAGTTCTTC; CDR3: CASSLGLAREVDNEQFF
D: NA; V: TRBV29-1; size: NA; J: TRBJ2-1; DNA: TGCACCGTTGAATGGCACGACCCTAACAATGAGCAGTTCTTC; CDR3: CTVEWHDPNNEQFF
D: NA; V: TRBV6-1; size: NA; J: TRBJ1-5; DNA: TGTGCCAGCAGTAGGTGGGGATGTCAGCCCCAGCATTTT; CDR3: CASSRWGCQPQHF
D: NA; V: TRBV28; size: many; J: TRBJ2-1; DNA: TGTGCCAGCAGTTTTACCGGGAGAGGCAATGAGCAGTTCTTC; CDR3: CASSFTGRGNEQFF
D: NA; V: TRBV11-2; size: NA; J: TRBJ2-7; DNA: TGTGCCAGCAGCCCACTCCGGAGCCAAACCTACGAGCAGTACTTC; CDR3: CASSPLRSQTYEQYF
D: NA; V: TRBV6-1; size: NA; J: TRBJ2-7; DNA: TGTGCCAGCGGGGCTCCCGGACAGAGATCCTACGAGCGGTACTTC; CDR3: CASGAPGQRSYERYF
D: NA; V: TRBV28; size: NA; J: TRBJ1-4; DNA: TGTGCCAGCAGTTGGGGAGGGAGGGTTCGCACTAATGAAAAACTGTTTTTT; CDR3: CASSWGGRVRTNEKLFF
D: TRBD2; V: TRBV14; size: many; J: TRBJ2-7; DNA: TGTGCCAGCAGCACTTCAGCGGGGTCTCTCGAGCAGTACTTC; CDR3: CASSTSAGSLEQYF
D: NA; V: TRBV14; size: NA; J: TRBJ2-7; DNA: TGTGCCAGCTGCCAATATAGAGGGTTTACCTACGAGCAGTACTTC; CDR3: CASCQYRGFTYEQYF
D: NA; V: TRBV30; size: NA; J: TRBJ1-5; DNA: TGTGCCTGGAGTGTACGCGGCTGGGGGCAGAACCAGTCCCAGCATTTT; CDR3: CAWSVRGWGQNQSQHF
D: NA; V: TRBV6-5; size: many; J: TRBJ1-1; DNA: TGTGCCAGCAGTTCCCCTTGGGCAGTAGAAGCTTTCTTT; CDR3: CASSSPWAVEAFF
D: NA; V: TRBV7-9; size: NA; J: TRBJ2-3; DNA: TGTGCCAGCTTCGAAGGCGGCACAGATACGCAGTATTTT; CDR3: CASFEGGTDTQYF
D: NA; V: TRBV10-3; size: many; J: TRBJ1-3; DNA: TGTGCCATCAGGCCCAGACAGTCCTCTGGAAACACCATATATTTT; CDR3: CAIRPRQSSGNTIYF
D: TRBD1; V: TRBV11-2; size: NA; J: TRBJ2-7; DNA: TGTGCCAGCAACTTAGGCAGGGGGCATACTTACGAGCAGTACTTC; CDR3: CASNLGRGHTYEQYF
D: TRBD1; V: TRBV6-5; size: NA; J: TRBJ2-1; DNA: TGTGACAGCTCGTGGGACAGGGGGACTAGTGGGAGGGCGCATGAGCAGTTCTTC; CDR3: CDSSWDRGTSGRAHEQFF
D: NA; V: TRBV6-6; size: many; J: TRBJ1-2; DNA: TGTGCCAGCAGCCCCCCCGGCAGGGAGGACTATGGCTACACCTTC; CDR3: CASSPPGREDYGYTF
D: TRBD2; V: TRBV4-1; size: once; J: TRBJ2-3; DNA: TGCGCCTGCAGCCAAGATTATGCTAGCGGAGACACAAATACGCAGTATTTT; CDR3: CACSQDYASGDTNTQYF
D: TRBD2; V: TRBV30; size: NA; J: TRBJ2-7; DNA: TGTGCCTGGAGGGGCGGGAGCCCCTACGATCAGTACTTC; CDR3: CAWRGGSPYDQYF
D: TRBD2; V: TRBV6-6; size: NA; J: TRBJ2-5; DNA: TGTGCCAGCAACCCTCGGGGACTAGCAGGACTTAAAGAGACCCAGTACTTC; CDR3: CASNPRGLAGLKETQYF
D: NA; V: TRBV5-8; size: NA; J: TRBJ2-1; DNA: TGTGCCAGCGGCCTCGGGCTCTTTGGGGCCTACAATGAGCAGTTCTTC; CDR3: CASGLGLFGAYNEQFF
D: TRBD1; V: TRBV13; size: NA; J: TRBJ2-1; DNA: TGTGCCGGCAGCTTAGGACAGGGGGGGAGCTTC; CDR3: CAGSLGQGGSF
D: TRBD1; V: TRBV4-2; size: NA; J: TRBJ1-1; DNA: TGTGCCAGCAGTACTCACTGGGACAGGGGATTTTTCAACACTGAAGCTTTCTTT; CDR3: CASSTHWDRGFFNTEAFF
D: NA; V: TRBV6-1; size: NA; J: TRBJ1-6; DNA: TGTGCCATCACTCAGGCGTCTGGGAATTCACCCCTCCACTTT; CDR3: CAITQASGNSPLHF
D: NA; V: TRBV14; size: NA; J: TRBJ1-2; DNA: TGTGCCAGCAACCAAGGGACGCCTGATTATGGCTACACCTTC; CDR3: CASNQGTPDYGYTF